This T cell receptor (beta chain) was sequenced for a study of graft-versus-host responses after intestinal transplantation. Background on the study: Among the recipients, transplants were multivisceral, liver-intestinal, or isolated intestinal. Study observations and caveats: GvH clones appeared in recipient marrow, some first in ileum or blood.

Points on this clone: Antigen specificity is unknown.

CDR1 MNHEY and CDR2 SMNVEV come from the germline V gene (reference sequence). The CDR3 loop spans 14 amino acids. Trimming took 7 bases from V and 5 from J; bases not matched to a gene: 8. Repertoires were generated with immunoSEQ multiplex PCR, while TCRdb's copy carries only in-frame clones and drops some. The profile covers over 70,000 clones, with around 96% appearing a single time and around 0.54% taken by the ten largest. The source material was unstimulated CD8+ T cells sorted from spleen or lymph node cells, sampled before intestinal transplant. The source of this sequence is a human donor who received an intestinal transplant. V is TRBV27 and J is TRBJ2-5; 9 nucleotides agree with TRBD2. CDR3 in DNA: TGTGCCAGCATGGATAGCGGGAGAGGGGAGACCCAGTACTTC. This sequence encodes CASMDSGRGETQYF.